The 27 T cell receptor beta chains below were found in one sample sequenced in a study of blood T cell repertoires in COVID-19. Profiling relied on immunoSEQ multiplex PCR, and the TCRdb table lists in-frame clones only, not all of them. This table holds a few hundred thousand clones, 85% to 90% found once. Sequencing input: peripheral blood. These receptors were obtained from a man aged 50-60 years with acute or convalescent COVID-19.

This clone was seen a single time. This sequence joins TRBV9 and TRBJ1-2; D unresolved. V dropped 3 bases and J dropped 11 bases, with 20 bases sitting between them. The CDR3 is 14 residues long. Germline values: CDR1 SGDLS, CDR2 YYNGEE. CDR3 in amino acids: CASSARTGPPKYTF. CDR3 sequence (DNA): TGTGCCAGCAGCGCCCGGACTGGCCCCCCAAAATACACCTTC.

The chain employs TRBV21-1 and TRBJ1-6; the table gives TRBD1 as D, unverified against the DNA. TRBV21-1 is a known pseudogene. The CDR3 has 17 amino acids. The CDR3 nucleotides read TGTGCCAGCAGCCCTCGGGACATAGGTTGGTATAATTCACCCCTCCACTTT. Its protein is CASSPRDIGWYNSPLHF.

The chain links TRBV7-3 to TRBJ2-6, with D possibly being TRBD2 (5 bases). Germline loops: CDR1 SGHTA, CDR2 FQGTGA. The V gene lost 8 bases and the J gene lost 3 bases, with 17 bases spanning the gap. CDR3 size: 16 residues. The CDR3 nucleotides are TGTGCCAGCGCTCCCATCGAGGGAAGTGGGGCCAACGTCCTGACTTTC. This sequence encodes CASAPIEGSGANVLTF.

The rearrangement uses TRBV6-1 and TRBJ1-3; D gene ambiguous. CDR1 and CDR2 (germline): MNHNS, SASEGT. CDR3 length: 15 amino acids. Trimming shortened V by 0 bases and J by 0 bases, and 6 bases separated the two germline ends. CDR3 loop: CASSEASSSGNTIYF. In DNA, the CDR3 is TGTGCCAGCAGTGAAGCCAGTTCCTCTGGAAACACCATATATTTT.

The genes are TRBV18 and TRBJ1-6, with 8 bases matching TRBD1. This CDR3 contains 17 residues. J lost 10 bases, V lost 3 bases, and 14 bases had no gene match. The V gene's germline CDR1 is KGHSH and CDR2 LQKENI. Here the CDR3 DNA reads TGTGCCAGCTCACCGCAGCATCCCGGACAGGGCCGGTCACCCCTCCACTTT. Residues: CASSPQHPGQGRSPLHF.

This clone was seen more than once but under ten times. This chain uses TRBV30 with TRBJ1-5; 7 bases line up with TRBD1. The CDR3 totals 15 residues. V gave up 0 bases and J gave up 3 bases; unmatched junction bases: 5. CDR1 is GTSNPN and CDR2 is SVGIG in the germline V gene (reference sequence). CDR3 protein: CAWSVSGTVNQPQHF. The CDR3 nucleotides are TGTGCCTGGAGTGTATCCGGGACAGTCAATCAGCCCCAGCATTTT.

V is TRBV7-5 and J is TRBJ2-5; the tabulated D call, TRBD1, remains unverified against the DNA. TRBV7-5 is given as a pseudogene. There are 14 residues in the CDR3. The chain's CDR3 is CVRSFDRGGETQYF. The CDR3 DNA reads TGTGTCAGAAGCTTCGACAGGGGGGGAGAGACCCAGTACTTC.

The chain combines TRBV6-4 with TRBJ2-7, with D possibly matching TRBD2 (5 bases). This CDR3 comprises 13 residues. Germline V lookup: CDR1 MRHNA, CDR2 SNTAGT. Trimming took 8 bases from V and 2 from J, leaving 13 bases between them. The CDR3 here is CASPRTEPYEQYF. The CDR3 DNA follows: TGTGCCAGCCCTAGGACTGAGCCCTACGAGCAGTACTTC.

The genes are TRBV7-3 and TRBJ2-1; tentatively, D is TRBD1 (5 bases). Germline CDR1 SGHTA, CDR2 FQGTGA. CDR3 length equals 15 residues. The germline V and J ends were trimmed by 8 bases and 2 bases, with 16 bases remaining between them. CDR3 protein: CASSADTNTYNEQFF. DNA for the CDR3: TGTGCCAGCTCCGCGGACACCAACACCTACAATGAGCAGTTCTTC.

This clone appeared once. This chain connects TRBV20-1 to TRBJ2-7; no definite D call. CDR1 is DFQATT and CDR2 is SNEGSKA in the germline V gene (reference sequence). CDR3 size: 11 residues. Trimming stripped 5 bases from V and 6 bases from J, with 11 bases between. The CDR3, as DNA: TGCAGTGCTCCCGGTCCACGCGAGCAGTACTTC. This translates into CSAPGPREQYF.

V is TRBV30 and J is TRBJ1-4, with D perhaps TRBD1 (5 bases). Deletions cut 2 bases from V and 7 bases from J, with 14 bases between. The germline V gene has CDR1 GTSNPN and CDR2 SVGIG (reference sequence). The CDR3 length is 14 residues. The CDR3 DNA sequence: TGTGCCTGGAGTCAGGGAGGCGGAGGTGAAAAACTGTTTTTT. Protein sequence: CAWSQGGGGEKLFF.

The chain uses TRBV10-3 and TRBJ1-5; TRBD1 aligns across 7 bases. This CDR3 is built from 13 residues. V was pared by 10 bases and J by 2 bases, with 5 bases of the junction left unmatched. Germline V gene lookup returns CDR1 ENHRY and CDR2 SYGVKD. CDR3 bases: TGTGCCACGCTACAGGGGCGCAATCAGCCCCAGCATTTT. Protein sequence: CATLQGRNQPQHF.

The chain employs TRBV5-1 and TRBJ1-2; 8 positions match TRBD1. The trim removed 3 bases at V and 3 bases at J, leaving 7 bases unmatched. Germline V gene lookup returns CDR1 SGHRS and CDR2 YFSETQ. There are 15 residues in the CDR3. The CDR3 coding sequence is TGCGCCAGCAGCTGGCAGGGGGCGCGGGACTATGGCTACACCTTC. This sequence encodes CASSWQGARDYGYTF.

The chain has TRBV9 and TRBJ1-1; unclear D gene. CDR1 and CDR2 from the germline V gene are SGDLS and YYNGEE. The CDR3 contains 14 residues. V gave up 0 bases and J gave up 2 bases, with 8 bases separating them. In DNA form, the CDR3 reads TGTGCCAGCAGCGTAGTCGGAGTTAACACTGAAGCTTTCTTT. Its translation is CASSVVGVNTEAFF. Together with reference TRBV9 and TRBJ1-1, the CDR3 gives the full variable domain: DSGVTQTPKHLITATGQRVTLRCSPRSGDLSVYWYQQSLDQGLQFLIQYYNGEERAKGNILERFSAQQFPDLHSELNLSSLELGDSALYFCASSVVGVNTEAFFGQGTRLTVV.

V and J are TRBV23-1 and TRBJ1-3, with TRBD1 matching over 7 bases. TRBV23-1 is reported as an ORF; its role is uncertain. Trimming took 0 bases from V and 4 from J; bases not matched to a gene: 6. The CDR3 has 16 amino acids. In nucleotides, the CDR3 is TGCGCCAGCAGTCAATCGGAGACAGGGAAGGGAAACACCATATATTTT. Protein: CASSQSETGKGNTIYF.

The chain combines TRBV7-2 with TRBJ1-4, with 7 bases aligning to TRBD1. V trimming: 5 bases; J trimming: 5 bases; junction bases outside the gene matches: 8. This CDR3 region has 15 residues. Germline V gives CDR1 SGHTA, CDR2 FQGNSA. CDR3 loop: CASSPLGTANEKLFF. The CDR3 DNA reads as TGTGCCAGCAGCCCATTGGGGACAGCCAATGAAAAACTGTTTTTT.

V and J are TRBV7-9 and TRBJ1-3; possible D gene TRBD1, 5 bases. With 11 bases removed from V and 0 bases from J, the gap between germline ends came to 17 bases. Per the germline V gene, CDR1 is SEHNR and CDR2 is FQNEAQ (reference sequence). The CDR3 loop spans 15 amino acids. In nucleotides, the CDR3 is TGTGCCGGGCGCGGAGGGGCAGCCTCTGGAAACACCATATATTTT. Encoded protein: CAGRGGAASGNTIYF.

This clone was recorded once. The CDR3 DNA sequence: TGTGCCAGCAAGGGAGGGCAGGTTGGGAACACTGAAGCTTTCTTT. It translates to CASKGGQVGNTEAFF. V usage is TRBV6-5 and J usage is TRBJ1-1; D is ambiguous. V lost 7 bases to trimming and J lost 1 base, with 16 bases between them. The CDR3 contains 15 residues. Germline assignment: CDR1 MNHEY and CDR2 SVGAGI.

The chain carries TRBV20-1 and TRBJ2-7, with unresolved D. CDR1 is DFQATT and CDR2 is SNEGSKA in the germline V gene (reference sequence). This CDR3 region has 12 residues. V gave up 7 bases and J gave up 0 bases, with 10 bases separating them. The CDR3 sequence is CSVSDNSYEQYF. CDR3 DNA sequence: TGCAGTGTAAGTGACAACTCCTACGAGCAGTACTTC.

CDR3 DNA: TGTGCCAGCAGCCTTGACAGGGTAGATGGCTACACCTTC. Encoded protein: CASSLDRVDGYTF. The chain links TRBV5-4 to TRBJ1-2; 7 bases map to TRBD1. This CDR3 comprises 13 residues. Germline loops: CDR1 SGHNT, CDR2 YYREEE (reference sequence). V trimming: 4 bases; J trimming: 6 bases; junction bases outside the gene matches: 6. The full variable domain, completed using reference TRBV5-4 and TRBJ1-2, is ETGVTQSPTHLIKTRGQQVTLRCSSQSGHNTVSWYQQALGQGPQFIFQYYREEENGRGNFPPRFSGLQFPNYSSELNVNALELDDSALYLCASSLDRVDGYTFGSGTRLTVV.

This clone was observed a handful of times. The chain uses TRBV19 and TRBJ2-3, with D perhaps TRBD2 (6 bases). The CDR3 spans 16 residues. Germline values: CDR1 LNHDA, CDR2 SQIVND (reference sequence). The V end lost 5 bases, the J end lost 0 bases, and 15 bases lay between the germline ends. The CDR3 DNA reads TGTGCCAGTAGTCCCCGGACGGGAGTTAGCACAGATACGCAGTATTTT. Encoded protein: CASSPRTGVSTDTQYF.

The chain carries TRBV9 and TRBJ2-2; D gene uncertain. Trimming left V 0 bases short and J 4 bases short, with 10 bases between. This CDR3 contains 15 residues. Germline lookup yields CDR1 SGDLS and CDR2 YYNGEE. In DNA form, the CDR3 reads TGTGCCAGCAGCGTAGCTACGACGGGCACCGGGGAGCTGTTTTTT. Protein product: CASSVATTGTGELFF.

V usage is TRBV2 and J usage is TRBJ1-4, with D unresolved. Trimming left V 0 bases short and J 8 bases short, with 19 bases between. The CDR3 spans 17 residues. Germline V lookup: CDR1 SNHLY, CDR2 FYNNEI. CDR3 sequence reads: CASSEANAWELAEKLFF. CDR3 DNA: TGTGCCAGCAGTGAAGCCAACGCATGGGAGTTGGCCGAAAAACTGTTTTTT.

The V call is TRBV5-6, the J call TRBJ1-2, with a tentative D call TRBD1 (6 bases). This CDR3 is built from 15 residues. Trimming cost V 6 bases and J 4 bases, with 19 bases left between them. Germline V gene lookup returns CDR1 SGHDT and CDR2 YYEEEE. CDR3 residues: CASTPMGGRIYGYTF. As DNA, the CDR3 is TGTGCCAGCACCCCAATGGGGGGGCGCATCTATGGCTACACCTTC.

This chain uses TRBV12-3 or TRBV12-4 with TRBJ1-1; D might be TRBD1 (6 bases). Trimming stripped 5 bases from V and 9 bases from J, with 13 bases between. The CDR3 loop spans 12 amino acids. Here the CDR3 DNA reads TGTGCCAGCAGTAGAGAGGGGGTAAAAGCTTTCTTT. Its translation is CASSREGVKAFF.

The V and J genes are TRBV5-4 and TRBJ1-4, with a tentative D call TRBD1 (6 bases). Looked up from germline, CDR1 is SGHNT and CDR2 is YYREEE (reference sequence). The CDR3 has 15 amino acids. Trimming took off 4 bases at V and 0 bases at J, with 10 bases between the two ends. The CDR3 loop reads CASSLGTTTNEKLFF. The DNA for the CDR3 is TGTGCCAGCAGCCTGGGGACAACAACTAATGAAAAACTGTTTTTT.

This clone has just a few counts. This chain links TRBV29-1 with TRBJ1-6, with 7 bases fitting TRBD1. Trimming cost V 5 bases and J 5 bases; bases outside gene matches: 3. The CDR3 has 13 amino acids. CDR1 and CDR2 (germline): SQVTM, ANQGSEA. In DNA form, the CDR3 reads TGCAGCGTTCAGGGGGACAATAATTCACCCCTCCACTTT. Its protein is CSVQGDNNSPLHF.